This TCR beta chain is drawn from a study of Graves' ophthalmopathy and Graves' hyperthyroidism. As for the study in general: Stable hyperthyroidism referred to disease that showed no ophthalmopathy within 18 months of follow-up. The study, taken as a whole, reports: The study's model predicted ophthalmopathy progression at around 70% sensitivity and 72% to 85% specificity. With just under 90% sensitivity and around 80% specificity, a 13-signature model separated ophthalmopathy from stable hyperthyroidism.

Amplification of TCR beta CDR3 regions used RNA transcripts. Second-round multiplex PCR followed a first-round RT-PCR using HTBI primers. TCRdb recomputed calls from the multiplex PCR reads with MiXCR, one row per CDR3 protein. The table shows over a million distinct CDR3 sequences, with around a third occurring only once. This clonotype was counted only a few times. No antigen is known for it. Each hyperthyroidism patient was newly diagnosed, with under 2 months' duration, and aged 18 to 65. V lost 8 bases, J lost 0 bases, and 14 bases lay in between. The CDR3 extends over 14 amino acids. Germline V gene lookup returns CDR1 SEHNR and CDR2 FQNEAQ (reference sequence).

V usage is TRBV7-9 and J usage is TRBJ2-7; perhaps TRBD2 as D (6 bases). The sequence was obtained from an adult man with Graves' hyperthyroidism. Sequencing was performed on peripheral blood or thyroid tissue (not recorded which). This CDR3 reads CASRDFLGSYEQYF. CDR3 DNA sequence: TGTGCCAGCCGGGACTTCCTGGGCTCCTACGAGCAGTACTTC.